The T cell receptor (beta chain) under discussion was sequenced for a study of shared clonotypes between healthy human individuals. For the study at large: The cohort had a couple of women and a few men, ages 18 to 49.

Here immunoSEQ multiplex PCR was the method, and the copy in TCRdb shows in-frame clones only, minus some. The data hold roughly 890,000 clones, with 90% to 95% observed a single time. Details on this clone: The antigen is not known.

Study-wide points: Richness estimates generally favored naive over memory subsets.

Positive CCR7 selection of CD45RO-negative cells yielded the naive CD8 cells, and terminally differentiated effector memory CD45RA+ cells were excluded. CDR1 is SGDLS, CDR2 YYNGEE, per germline. V was cut by 3 bases and J by 5 bases, with 6 bases left in between. The CDR3 runs to 12 residues. The sample taken for sequencing was naive CD8+ T cells sorted from blood. The gene calls are TRBV9 and TRBJ2-1; D is unresolved. This clonotype originated in a man younger than 40 in good health. Here the CDR3 reads CASSGLHNEQFF. In nucleotides, the CDR3 is TGTGCCAGCAGCGGGCTCCACAATGAGCAGTTCTTC.